This TCR beta chain appears in the sequencing data of a study of cytomegalovirus exposure and HLA in healthy donors. The PCR was carried out with 60 Vbeta primers and 13 Jbeta primers. Study processing details: Unique TCR beta chains totaled approximately 83 million in a later count, with approximately 11 million of them shared. The protocol was immunoSEQ multiplex PCR, while the TCRdb copy is restricted to in-frame clones and leaves out a portion. That table furnishes V, J and clone size, whereas the DNA furnished D and trimming. Seen here are under 110,000 clones, under 85% observed once, and the top ten hold approximately 4%. This receptor was obtained from a man between 35 and 55 years old in good health and CMV-seronegative. Sequenced sample: PBMCs.

CDR3 bases: TGTGCCAGCAGCTCTATCCCCTCTAACTATGGCTACACCTTC. Amino acid sequence: CASSSIPSNYGYTF. V is TRBV7-6 and J is TRBJ1-2; D not resolved. Per germline, CDR1 SGHVS and CDR2 FNYEAQ. There are 14 residues in the CDR3. V lost 4 bases, J lost 0 bases, and 9 bases lay in between.